This T cell receptor (beta chain) was captured in a study of blood T cell repertoires in COVID-19. The CDR3 covers 13 residues. V was clipped by 4 bases and J by 4 bases, with 10 bases between them. Germline V gene sequence: CDR1 LGHDT, CDR2 YNNKEL (reference sequence). Using immunoSEQ multiplex PCR, the repertoire was profiled, and TCRdb retains in-frame clones only, with some absent. The repertoire holds about 99,000 clones, approximately 80% seen once, with about 4.8% in the top ten. The source of this sequence is a man in his sixties with acute or convalescent COVID-19. The rearrangement joins TRBV3-1 (or the pseudogene TRBV3-2) to TRBJ1-2, with D uncertain. The sequencing input was peripheral blood. The CDR3 loop is CASSRPGLYGYTF. CDR3 coding DNA: TGTGCCAGCAGCCGCCCAGGACTCTATGGCTACACCTTC.